The 25 T cell receptor beta chains reported below all come from one sample, sequenced in a study of beta chain features in type 1 diabetes (dated 2018 in TCRdb). The receptor library was made with the immunoSEQ multiplex PCR assay. The High Capacity cDNA Reverse Transcription Kit was used to reverse transcribe all of the isolated RNA, meaning that expressed TCRB transcripts were what got sequenced. TCRdb mirrors the immuneACCESS table, restricted to in-frame sequences. Some clones are absent from its copies; in checked studies, under half trace to an unresolved V gene, and the reason for the others is unknown. This sample gives about 360,000 clones in total; around 12% of them show up just once. The ten most abundant clones make up more than 0.015% of the sample. The sample consisted of naive CD4+ T cells from blood. In light of the paper, this sample's cell subset or site label describes: true naive CD4+ T cells. These receptors were taken from a man younger than 35 in good health.

The genes are TRBV7-2 and TRBJ2-1; TRBD2 is a possible D gene (7 bases). The CDR3 totals 16 residues. The V and J ends lost 3 bases and 6 bases respectively, with 18 bases between them. Germline V gene sequence: CDR1 SGHTA, CDR2 FQGNSA. CDR3 residues: CASSFGGAGRANEQFF. In nucleotides, the CDR3 is TGTGCCAGCAGCTTTGGGGGGGCGGGACGAGCCAATGAGCAGTTCTTC.

In this sample, this clone turned up a few times. This rearrangement joins TRBV30 to TRBJ2-3; 10 bases agree with TRBD2. Germline-derived CDR1 and CDR2 are GTSNPN and SVGIG (reference sequence). The CDR3 has 16 amino acids. The V and J ends lost 0 bases and 6 bases, in that order; junction bases with no gene match: 9. CDR3 nucleotides: TGTGCCTGGAGTGTAACGCATCCTAGCGGGGGCGATACGCAGTATTTT. Residues: CAWSVTHPSGGDTQYF.

In this sample, this clone turned up many times. The V and J genes are TRBV5-6 and TRBJ2-1; 9 nucleotides match TRBD1. V was pared by 10 bases and J by 8 bases, with 4 bases of the junction left unmatched. This CDR3 has 11 residues. Germline assignment: CDR1 SGHDT and CDR2 YYEEEE. Written as DNA, the CDR3 is TGTGCCTACACAGGGGGCGATGAGCAGTTCTTC. It is translated as CAYTGGDEQFF.

This clone was recorded a few times. This chain uses TRBV7-2 with TRBJ2-3, with 9 bases identical to TRBD2. Germline CDR1 is SGHTA and CDR2 is FQGNSA. This CDR3 region has 17 residues. The V and J ends lost 4 bases and 4 bases, in that order; junction bases with no gene match: 12. CDR3 in DNA: TGTGCCAGCAGCTCCGCATGGCTTCCTAGCGGGGCAGATACGCAGTATTTT. Translated: CASSSAWLPSGADTQYF.

The V and J genes are TRBV29-1 and TRBJ1-2, with D possibly being TRBD1 (6 bases). The V end lost 6 bases, the J end lost 6 bases, and 17 bases lay between the germline ends. The germline gives CDR1 SQVTM, CDR2 ANQGSEA. CDR3 size: 13 residues. CDR3 amino acids: CSVLRGARNGYTF. The CDR3 bases are TGCAGCGTCCTGCGGGGGGCGCGGAATGGCTACACCTTC.

This sequence joins TRBV15 and TRBJ2-7; 11 nucleotides match TRBD1. V lost 3 bases to trimming and J lost 7 bases; unmatched junction nucleotides: 8. The CDR3 totals 15 residues. Per germline, CDR1 LNHNV and CDR2 YYDKDF (reference sequence). Here the CDR3 DNA reads TGTGCCACCAGCAGGGGGACCGGGACAGGGGGAGAGCAGTACTTC. Its protein product is CATSRGTGTGGEQYF. Full variable domain (missing parts from reference TRBV15 and TRBJ2-7): DAMVIQNPRYQVTQFGKPVTLSCSQTLNHNVMYWYQQKSSQAPKLLFHYYDKDFNNEADTPDNFQSRRPNTSFCFLDIRSPGLGDTAMYLCATSRGTGTGGEQYFGPGTRLTVT.

This clone has more than one count but fewer than ten. The chain is built from TRBV5-1 and TRBJ2-2; D is perhaps TRBD2 (6 bases). Trimming pared 1 base from V and 0 bases from J, leaving 10 bases between. Germline-derived CDR1 and CDR2 are SGHRS and YFSETQ. There are 16 residues in the CDR3. CDR3 region: CASSLFGGSNTGELFF. The CDR3, as DNA: TGCGCCAGCAGCTTGTTCGGGGGATCGAACACCGGGGAGCTGTTTTTT.

CDR3 sequence: CATSRDMETVDNSPLHF. CDR3 nucleotide sequence: TGTGCCACCAGCAGAGATATGGAGACCGTAGATAATTCACCCCTCCACTTT. The chain joins TRBV15 to TRBJ1-6, with no clear D. Germline V gene data show CDR1 as LNHNV and CDR2 as YYDKDF (reference sequence). With 0 bases removed from V and 5 bases from J, the gap between germline ends came to 14 bases. This CDR3 is 17 amino acids long.

The CDR3 region is CASSFSGQSYGYTF. DNA for the CDR3: TGTGCCAGCAGCTTTTCCGGACAGTCCTATGGCTACACCTTC. J is TRBJ1-2 and V is TRBV7-9; possible D gene TRBD1, 6 bases. Trimming stripped 3 bases from V and 4 bases from J, with 12 bases between. The germline CDR1 and CDR2 sequences are SEHNR and FQNEAQ (reference sequence). CDR3 length: 14 amino acids.

The chain employs TRBV7-2 and TRBJ1-1, with D possibly TRBD1 on 6 matching bases. The CDR3 covers 13 residues. Trimming removed 7 bases at V and 3 bases at J, with 12 bases between. CDR1 is SGHTA and CDR2 is FQGNSA in the germline V gene. The CDR3 DNA follows: TGTGCCAGCAACCTACAGGGCCACACTGAAGCTTTCTTT. Translating gives CASNLQGHTEAFF.

This clone came up a few times. V is TRBV13 and J is TRBJ2-5; D gene ambiguous. The assigned J gene may be wrong: the sequence end matches TRBJ2-7 better. Germline values: CDR1 PRHDT, CDR2 FYEKMQ (reference sequence). The CDR3 is 11 residues long. The CDR3 region is CASSRAYEQYF. Here the CDR3 DNA reads TGTGCCAGCAGCCGCGCCTACGAGCAGTACTTC.

V usage is TRBV27 and J usage is TRBJ2-7, with no clear D. Per germline, CDR1 MNHEY and CDR2 SMNVEV (reference sequence). Trimming pared 2 bases from V and 3 bases from J, leaving 8 bases between. The CDR3 contains 13 residues. The CDR3 DNA follows: TGTGCCAGCAGTTTAGGGCTGAGCTACGAGCAGTACTTC. This translates into CASSLGLSYEQYF.

This clone came up many times. The V call is TRBV29-1, the J call TRBJ2-3; maybe TRBD1 (5 bases). CDR1 is SQVTM and CDR2 is ANQGSEA in the germline V gene. The CDR3 has 8 amino acids. V was cut by 6 bases and J by 13 bases, with 8 bases left in between. CDR3 sequence: CSVGPEYF. The CDR3 nucleotides read TGCAGCGTGGGGCCCGAGTATTTT.

V gene TRBV4-2 combines with J gene TRBJ2-3; 8 positions match TRBD2. The CDR3 has 15 amino acids. The germline V gene encodes CDR1 LGHNA and CDR2 YNFKEQ. With V trimmed by 0 bases and J by 4 bases, 3 bases remained unmatched. The CDR3 nucleotides are TGTGCCAGCAGCCAAGAGCGGGGGGTTTCAGATACGCAGTATTTT. This translates into CASSQERGVSDTQYF.

This clone was seen more than once but under ten times. The CDR3 protein is CASSFPPGGIRETQYF. For the CDR3, the DNA is TGCGCCAGCAGCTTTCCCCCGGGGGGGATCCGAGAGACCCAGTACTTC. The chain uses TRBV5-1 and TRBJ2-5; TRBD2 agrees at 8 bases. The V gene end was trimmed by 2 bases and the J gene end by 4 bases; junction bases not matched to a gene: 10. The V gene's germline CDR1 is SGHRS and CDR2 YFSETQ. This CDR3 comprises 16 residues.

This clone turned up a few times. The chain recombines TRBV19 with TRBJ2-7; no clear D gene. This CDR3 is 15 amino acids long. Per germline, CDR1 LNHDA and CDR2 SQIVND (reference sequence). V was clipped by 3 bases and J by 2 bases, with 14 bases between them. This chain's CDR3 is CASSIRITAPYEQYF. CDR3 coding DNA: TGTGCCAGTAGTATCAGGATCACAGCCCCCTACGAGCAGTACTTC.

This clone turned up a few times. The V call is TRBV6-4, the J call TRBJ2-2, with TRBD1 matching 7 bases. The V gene end was trimmed by 4 bases and the J gene end by 6 bases; junction bases not matched to a gene: 5. This CDR3 region has 14 residues. CDR1 is MRHNA, CDR2 SNTAGT, per germline. Written as DNA, the CDR3 is TGTGCCAGCAGTGTCGACAGGGCGGCCGGGGAGCTGTTTTTT. Protein product: CASSVDRAAGELFF.

V gene TRBV9 combines with J gene TRBJ2-1; 10 nucleotides match TRBD2. Per germline, CDR1 SGDLS and CDR2 YYNGEE. The CDR3 spans 15 residues. J was trimmed by 4 bases and V by 6 bases; bases with no gene match: 7. The CDR3 sequence: CASTESGRAYNEQFF. DNA for the CDR3: TGTGCCAGCACCGAAAGCGGGAGGGCTTACAATGAGCAGTTCTTC. The variable domain in full, with the rest retrieved from reference TRBV9 and TRBJ2-1, is DSGVTQTPKHLITATGQRVTLRCSPRSGDLSVYWYQQSLDQGLQFLIQYYNGEERAKGNILERFSAQQFPDLHSELNLSSLELGDSALYFCASTESGRAYNEQFFGPGTRLTVL.

The V and J genes are TRBV10-3 and TRBJ1-1; 8 bases map to TRBD1. The V gene end was trimmed by 7 bases and the J gene end by 1 base; junction bases not matched to a gene: 5. CDR3 length: 14 residues. Per germline, CDR1 ENHRY and CDR2 SYGVKD. CDR3 in amino acids: CAITQDRGNTEAFF. CDR3 DNA: TGTGCCATCACACAAGACAGGGGGAACACTGAAGCTTTCTTT.

J is TRBJ2-1 and V is TRBV5-1; 7 bases are shared with TRBD1. After removal of 1 base from V and 8 bases from J, the junction contained 9 bases not matched to a gene. The CDR3 is 15 amino acids. Germline values: CDR1 SGHRS, CDR2 YFSETQ. Here the CDR3 reads CASSLTGESMDEQFF. The CDR3 DNA reads as TGCGCCAGCAGCTTGACAGGGGAATCTATGGATGAGCAGTTCTTC.

V usage is TRBV28 and J usage is TRBJ1-1; 7 nucleotides line up with TRBD1. CDR3 length equals 13 residues. CDR1 and CDR2 (germline): MDHEN, SYDVKM. V lost 6 bases, J lost 8 bases, and 9 bases stayed unmatched. The CDR3 nucleotides read TGTGCCAGCAGCCTTGGACAGGACCTGGAAGCTTTCTTT. Protein: CASSLGQDLEAFF.

This clone was picked up a small number of times. This chain uses TRBV4-3 with TRBJ2-5, with a possible D match to TRBD1 (6 bases). V lost 0 bases to trimming and J lost 7 bases, with 15 bases between them. This CDR3 comprises 15 residues. Looked up from germline, CDR1 is LGHNA and CDR2 is YSLEER. The CDR3 DNA is TGCGCCAGCAGCCAAGATCATGGGGGCTCGGGGACCCAGTACTTC. Translated, it gives CASSQDHGGSGTQYF.

This clone was seen more than once but under ten times. The rearrangement uses TRBV9 and TRBJ2-1, with 12 bases identical to TRBD2. This CDR3 has 15 residues. J gave up 3 bases and V 3 bases, and 1 base lay outside the gene matches. Germline V gene sequence: CDR1 SGDLS, CDR2 YYNGEE. Written as DNA, the CDR3 is TGTGCCAGCAGCGGGACTAGCGGGGTCTACAATGAGCAGTTCTTC. Encoded protein: CASSGTSGVYNEQFF. The full variable domain, rest sourced from reference TRBV9 and TRBJ2-1, is DSGVTQTPKHLITATGQRVTLRCSPRSGDLSVYWYQQSLDQGLQFLIQYYNGEERAKGNILERFSAQQFPDLHSELNLSSLELGDSALYFCASSGTSGVYNEQFFGPGTRLTVL.

This chain uses TRBV7-2 with TRBJ2-2; TRBD2 matches at 12 bases. Germline CDR1 reads SGHTA; CDR2 reads FQGNSA. Germline trimming cut 2 bases from V and 3 bases from J; bases unmatched to any gene: 1. The CDR3 runs to 16 residues. The CDR3 nucleotides are TGTGCCAGCAGCTTACTAGCGGGAGGGGACACCGGGGAGCTGTTTTTT. Translation: CASSLLAGGDTGELFF.

The genes are TRBV5-4 and TRBJ2-6; unclear D gene. This CDR3 contains 16 residues. The V and J ends lost 1 base and 0 bases respectively, with 8 bases between them. Germline V gene lookup returns CDR1 SGHNT and CDR2 YYREEE (reference sequence). The CDR3 DNA is TGTGCCAGCAGCTTGATACTATACTCTGGGGCCAACGTCCTGACTTTC. Amino acids: CASSLILYSGANVLTF.